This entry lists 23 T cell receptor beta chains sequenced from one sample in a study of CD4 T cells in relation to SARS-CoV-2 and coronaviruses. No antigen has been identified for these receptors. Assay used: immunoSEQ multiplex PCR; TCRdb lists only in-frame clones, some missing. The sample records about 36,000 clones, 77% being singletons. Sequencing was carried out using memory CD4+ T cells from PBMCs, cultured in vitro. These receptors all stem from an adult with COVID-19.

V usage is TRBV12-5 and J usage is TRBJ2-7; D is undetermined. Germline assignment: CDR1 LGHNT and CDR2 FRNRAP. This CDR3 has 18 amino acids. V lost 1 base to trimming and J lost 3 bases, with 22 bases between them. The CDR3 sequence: CASGLGILGRPSFYEQYF. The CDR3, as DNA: TGTGCTAGTGGTTTGGGGATCTTAGGAAGGCCGTCATTCTACGAGCAGTACTTC. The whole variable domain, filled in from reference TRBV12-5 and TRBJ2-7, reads DARVTQTPRHKVTEMGQEVTMRCQPILGHNTVFWYRQTMMQGLELLAYFRNRAPLDDSGMPKDRFSAEMPDATLATLKIQPSEPRDSAVYFCASGLGILGRPSFYEQYFGPGTRLTVT.

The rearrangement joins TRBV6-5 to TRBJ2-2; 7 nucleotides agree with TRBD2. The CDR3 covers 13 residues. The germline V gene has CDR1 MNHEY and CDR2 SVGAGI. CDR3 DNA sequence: TGTGTGACAGCGGGGCCTAACACCGGGGAGCTGTTTTTT. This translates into CVTAGPNTGELFF.

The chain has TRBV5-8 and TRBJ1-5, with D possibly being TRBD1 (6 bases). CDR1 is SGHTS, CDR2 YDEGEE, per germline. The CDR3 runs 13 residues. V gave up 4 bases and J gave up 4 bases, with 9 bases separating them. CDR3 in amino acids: CASSLDRNQPQHF. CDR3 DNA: TGTGCCAGCAGCCTAGACAGGAATCAGCCCCAGCATTTT. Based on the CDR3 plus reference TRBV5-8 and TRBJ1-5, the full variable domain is EAGVTQSPTHLIKTRGQQATLRCSPISGHTSVYWYQQALGLGLQFLLWYDEGEERNRGNFPPRFSGRQFPNYSSELNVNALELEDSALYLCASSLDRNQPQHFGDGTRLSIL.

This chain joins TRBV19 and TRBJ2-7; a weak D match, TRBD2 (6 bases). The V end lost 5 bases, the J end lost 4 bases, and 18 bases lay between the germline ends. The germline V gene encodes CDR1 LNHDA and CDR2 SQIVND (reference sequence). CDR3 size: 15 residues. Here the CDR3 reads CASSFTGRRGYEQYF. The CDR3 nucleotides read TGTGCCAGTAGTTTTACCGGACGACGGGGGTACGAGCAGTACTTC.

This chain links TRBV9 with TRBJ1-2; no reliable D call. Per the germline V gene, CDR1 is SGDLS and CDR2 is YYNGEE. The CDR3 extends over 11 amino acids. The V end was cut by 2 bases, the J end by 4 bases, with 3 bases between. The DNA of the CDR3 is TGTGCCAGCAGCGTCGGCTATGGCTACACCTTC. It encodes CASSVGYGYTF.

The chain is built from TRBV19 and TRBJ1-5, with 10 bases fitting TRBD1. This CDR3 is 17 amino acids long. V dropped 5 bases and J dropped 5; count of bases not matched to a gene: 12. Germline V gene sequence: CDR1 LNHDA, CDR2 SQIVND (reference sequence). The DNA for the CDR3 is TGTGCCAGTAGTGGGACAGGGGAAAGGAAACGGGATCAGCCCCAGCATTTT. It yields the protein CASSGTGERKRDQPQHF.

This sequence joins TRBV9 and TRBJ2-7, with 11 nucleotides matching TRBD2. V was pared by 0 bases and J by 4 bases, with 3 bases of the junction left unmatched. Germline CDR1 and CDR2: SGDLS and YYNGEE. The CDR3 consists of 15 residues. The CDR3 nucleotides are TGTGCCAGCAGCGTAGCTAGCGGGAGGCAATACGAGCAGTACTTC. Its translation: CASSVASGRQYEQYF.

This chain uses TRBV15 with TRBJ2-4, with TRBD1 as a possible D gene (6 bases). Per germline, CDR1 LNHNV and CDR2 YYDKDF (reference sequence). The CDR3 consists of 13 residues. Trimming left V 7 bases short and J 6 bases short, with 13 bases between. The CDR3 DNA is TGTGCCACCACCCAGGGGTTTGGAAACATTCAGTACTTC. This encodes CATTQGFGNIQYF.

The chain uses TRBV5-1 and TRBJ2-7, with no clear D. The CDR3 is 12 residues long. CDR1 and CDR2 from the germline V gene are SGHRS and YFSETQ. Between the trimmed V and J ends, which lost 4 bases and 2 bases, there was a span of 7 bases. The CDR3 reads CASSGVTYEQYF. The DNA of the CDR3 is TGCGCCAGCAGCGGCGTAACCTACGAGCAGTACTTC.

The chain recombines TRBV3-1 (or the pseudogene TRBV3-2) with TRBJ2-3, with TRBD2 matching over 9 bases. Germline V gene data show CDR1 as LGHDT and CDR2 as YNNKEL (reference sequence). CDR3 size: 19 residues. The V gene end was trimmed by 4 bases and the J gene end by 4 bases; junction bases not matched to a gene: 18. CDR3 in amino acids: CASSRKGASSGRLADTQYF. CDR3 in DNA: TGTGCCAGCAGCCGCAAGGGAGCGAGTAGCGGGAGACTCGCAGATACGCAGTATTTT.

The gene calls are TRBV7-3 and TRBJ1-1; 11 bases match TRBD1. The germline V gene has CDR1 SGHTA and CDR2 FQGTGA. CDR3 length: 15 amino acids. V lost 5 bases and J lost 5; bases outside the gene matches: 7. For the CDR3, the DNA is TGTGCCAGCAGCATGTCCGGGACAGGGGGGACTGAAGCTTTCTTT. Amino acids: CASSMSGTGGTEAFF.

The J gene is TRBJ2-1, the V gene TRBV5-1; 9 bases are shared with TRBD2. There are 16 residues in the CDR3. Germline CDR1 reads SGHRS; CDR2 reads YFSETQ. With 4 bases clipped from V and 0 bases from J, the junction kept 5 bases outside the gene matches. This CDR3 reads CASSVNSGSSYNEQFF. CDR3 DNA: TGCGCCAGCAGCGTCAATAGCGGGAGCTCCTACAATGAGCAGTTCTTC.

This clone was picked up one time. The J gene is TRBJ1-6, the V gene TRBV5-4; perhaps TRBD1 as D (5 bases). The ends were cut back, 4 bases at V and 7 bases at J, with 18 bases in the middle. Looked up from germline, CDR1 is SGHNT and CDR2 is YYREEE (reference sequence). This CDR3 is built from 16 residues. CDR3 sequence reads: CASSPGEGLWNSPLHF. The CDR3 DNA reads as TGTGCCAGCAGCCCGGGGGAGGGGCTTTGGAATTCACCCCTCCACTTT.

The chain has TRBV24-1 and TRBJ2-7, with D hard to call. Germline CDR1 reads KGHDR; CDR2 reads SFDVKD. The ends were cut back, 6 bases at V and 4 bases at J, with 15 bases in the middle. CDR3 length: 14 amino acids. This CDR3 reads CATSSHTAPYEQYF. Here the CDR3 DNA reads TGTGCCACCAGTAGCCATACGGCCCCGTACGAGCAGTACTTC.

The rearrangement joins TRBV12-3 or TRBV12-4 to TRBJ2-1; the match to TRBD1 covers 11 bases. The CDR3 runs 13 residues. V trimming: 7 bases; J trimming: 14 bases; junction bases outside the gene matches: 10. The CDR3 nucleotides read TGTGCCAGCACCGGGACAGGGGGTTTAGGAAAGTTCTTC. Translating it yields CASTGTGGLGKFF.

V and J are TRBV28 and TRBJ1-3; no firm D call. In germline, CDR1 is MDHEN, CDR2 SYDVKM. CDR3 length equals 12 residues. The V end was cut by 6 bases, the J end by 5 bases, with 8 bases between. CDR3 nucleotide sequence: TGTGCCAGCAGGGGTGATAGAAACACCATATATTTT. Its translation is CASRGDRNTIYF.

The CDR3 loop is CASSFVGRQGEYEQFF. CDR3 sequence (DNA): TGTGCCAGCAGTTTCGTAGGCAGACAGGGTGAATATGAGCAGTTCTTC. The genes are TRBV28 and TRBJ2-1; 7 bases fit TRBD1. Per the germline V gene, CDR1 is MDHEN and CDR2 is SYDVKM. J lost 8 bases, V lost 3 bases, and 13 bases had no gene match. This CDR3 contains 16 residues.

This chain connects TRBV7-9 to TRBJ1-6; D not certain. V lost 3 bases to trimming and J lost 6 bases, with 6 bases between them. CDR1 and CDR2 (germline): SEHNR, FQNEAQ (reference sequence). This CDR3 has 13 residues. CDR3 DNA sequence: TGTGCCAGCAGCTTCGACGGTAATTCACCCCTCCACTTT. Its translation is CASSFDGNSPLHF. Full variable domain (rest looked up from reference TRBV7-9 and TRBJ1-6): DTGVSQNPRHKITKRGQNVTFRCDPISEHNRLYWYRQTLGQGPEFLTYFQNEAQLEKSRLLSDRFSAERPKGSFSTLEIQRTEQGDSAMYLCASSFDGNSPLHFGNGTRLTVT.

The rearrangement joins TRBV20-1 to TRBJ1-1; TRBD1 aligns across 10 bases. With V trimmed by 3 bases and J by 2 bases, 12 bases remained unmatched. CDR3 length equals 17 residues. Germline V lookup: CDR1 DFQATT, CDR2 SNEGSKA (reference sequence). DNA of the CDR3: TGCAGTGCTAGTACGTCCCGACAGGGGGCGATCAACACTGAAGCTTTCTTT. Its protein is CSASTSRQGAINTEAFF.

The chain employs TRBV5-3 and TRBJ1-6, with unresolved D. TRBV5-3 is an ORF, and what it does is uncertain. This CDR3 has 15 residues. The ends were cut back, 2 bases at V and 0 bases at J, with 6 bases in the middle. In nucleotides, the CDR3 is TGTGCCAGAAGCTTCAGGCGCTCCTATAATTCACCCCTCCACTTT. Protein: CARSFRRSYNSPLHF.

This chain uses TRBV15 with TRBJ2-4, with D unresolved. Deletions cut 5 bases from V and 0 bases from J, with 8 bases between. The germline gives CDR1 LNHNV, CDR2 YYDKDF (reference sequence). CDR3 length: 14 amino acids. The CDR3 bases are TGTGCCACCAGCGTTAGTATAGCCAAAAACATTCAGTACTTC. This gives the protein CATSVSIAKNIQYF.

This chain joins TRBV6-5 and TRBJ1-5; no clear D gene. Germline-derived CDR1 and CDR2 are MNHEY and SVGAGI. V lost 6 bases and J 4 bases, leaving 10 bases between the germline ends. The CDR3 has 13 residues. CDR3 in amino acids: CASRPSENQPQHF. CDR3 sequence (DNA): TGTGCCAGCAGACCCAGTGAAAATCAGCCCCAGCATTTT.

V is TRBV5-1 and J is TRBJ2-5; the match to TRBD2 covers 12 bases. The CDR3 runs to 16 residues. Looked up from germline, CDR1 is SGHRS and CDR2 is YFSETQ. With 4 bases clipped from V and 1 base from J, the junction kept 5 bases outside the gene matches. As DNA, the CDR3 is TGCGCCAGCAGCACCGGACTAGCGGGGCTCCAAGAGACCCAGTACTTC. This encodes CASSTGLAGLQETQYF.